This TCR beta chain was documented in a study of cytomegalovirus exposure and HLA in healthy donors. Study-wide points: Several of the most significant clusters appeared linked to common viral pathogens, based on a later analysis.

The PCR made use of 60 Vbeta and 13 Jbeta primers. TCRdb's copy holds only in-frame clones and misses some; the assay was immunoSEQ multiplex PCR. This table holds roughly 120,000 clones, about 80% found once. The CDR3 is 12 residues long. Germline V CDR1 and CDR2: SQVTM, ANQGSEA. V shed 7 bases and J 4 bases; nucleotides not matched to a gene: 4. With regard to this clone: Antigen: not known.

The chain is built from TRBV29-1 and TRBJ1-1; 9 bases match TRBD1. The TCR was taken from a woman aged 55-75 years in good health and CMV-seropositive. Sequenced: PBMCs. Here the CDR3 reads CSGGTGLTEAFF. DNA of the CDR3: TGCAGCGGGGGGACAGGGCTCACTGAAGCTTTCTTT. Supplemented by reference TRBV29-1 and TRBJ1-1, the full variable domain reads SAVISQKPSRDICQRGTSLTIQCQVDSQVTMMFWYRQQPGQSLTLIATANQGSEATYESGFVIDKFPISRPNLTFSTLTVSNMSPEDSSIYLCSGGTGLTEAFFGQGTRLTVV.